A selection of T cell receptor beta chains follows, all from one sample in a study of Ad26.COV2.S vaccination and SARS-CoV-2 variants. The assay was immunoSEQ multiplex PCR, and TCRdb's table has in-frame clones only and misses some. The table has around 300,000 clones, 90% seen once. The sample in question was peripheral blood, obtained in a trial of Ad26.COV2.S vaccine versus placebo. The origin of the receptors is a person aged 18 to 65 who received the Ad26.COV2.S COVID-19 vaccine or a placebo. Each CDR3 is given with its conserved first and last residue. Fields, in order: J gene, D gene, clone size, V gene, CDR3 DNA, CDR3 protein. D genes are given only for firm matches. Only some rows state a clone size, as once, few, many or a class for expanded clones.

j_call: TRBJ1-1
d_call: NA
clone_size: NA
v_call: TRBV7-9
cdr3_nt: TGTGCCAGCAGCTTTTCCTCGGGGGGCGCTTATATCGCTTTCTTT
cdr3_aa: CASSFSSGGAYIAFF

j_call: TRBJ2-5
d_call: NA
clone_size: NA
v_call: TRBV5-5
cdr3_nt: TGTGCCAGCAGCCACCAATGGCCGGAGACCCAGTACTTC
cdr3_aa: CASSHQWPETQYF

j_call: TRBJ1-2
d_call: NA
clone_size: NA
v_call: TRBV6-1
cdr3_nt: TGTGCCAGCAGTGTTTCCCCCCGGGGGCACCTCTATGGCTACACCTTC
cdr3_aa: CASSVSPRGHLYGYTF

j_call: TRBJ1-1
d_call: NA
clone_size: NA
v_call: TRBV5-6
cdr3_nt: TGTGCCAGCAGCTTGGCCACGGGGCCTACTGAAGCTTTCTTT
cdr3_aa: CASSLATGPTEAFF

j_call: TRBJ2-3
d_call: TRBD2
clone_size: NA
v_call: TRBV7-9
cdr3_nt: TGTGCCAGCAGCCAGGGGCCAGCGGGGGGGCTGAATACGCAGTATTTT
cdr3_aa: CASSQGPAGGLNTQYF

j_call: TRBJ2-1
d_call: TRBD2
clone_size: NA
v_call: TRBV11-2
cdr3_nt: TGTGCCAGCAGCTTAGTGACGGGGGGGATACCGAATGAGCAGTTCTTC
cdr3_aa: CASSLVTGGIPNEQFF

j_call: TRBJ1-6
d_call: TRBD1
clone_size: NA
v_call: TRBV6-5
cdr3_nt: TGTGCCTTGTATCCGGACAGGTTCGATTCACCCCTCCACTTT
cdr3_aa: CALYPDRFDSPLHF

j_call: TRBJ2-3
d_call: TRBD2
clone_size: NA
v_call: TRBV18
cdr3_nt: TGTGCCAGCTCACCGCCGGGACTAGCGGGTCCAGATACGCAGTATTTT
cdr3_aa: CASSPPGLAGPDTQYF

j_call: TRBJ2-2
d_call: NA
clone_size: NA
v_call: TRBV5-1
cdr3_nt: TGCGCCAGCAGCTTGGCCTCACAGGGAAACACCGGGGAGCTGTTTTTT
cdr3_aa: CASSLASQGNTGELFF

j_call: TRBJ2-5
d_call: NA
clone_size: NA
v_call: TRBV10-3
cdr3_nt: TGTGCCACCGGACAGTTCAAGACGGCCCAGTACTTC
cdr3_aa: CATGQFKTAQYF

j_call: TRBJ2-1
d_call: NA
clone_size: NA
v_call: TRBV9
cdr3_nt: TGTGCCAGCAGCGTAATGGAGGGGGCCTACAATGAGCAGTTCTTC
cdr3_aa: CASSVMEGAYNEQFF

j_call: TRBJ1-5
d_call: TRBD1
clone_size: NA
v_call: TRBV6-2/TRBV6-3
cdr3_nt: TGTGCCAGCACCCCCAGGGACAGGGGGGCGAATCAGCCCCAGCATTTT
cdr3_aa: CASTPRDRGANQPQHF

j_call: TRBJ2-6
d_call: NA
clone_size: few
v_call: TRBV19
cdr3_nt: TGTGCCAGTAGTATGAAAGCTGGGGCCAACGTCCTGACTTTC
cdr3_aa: CASSMKAGANVLTF

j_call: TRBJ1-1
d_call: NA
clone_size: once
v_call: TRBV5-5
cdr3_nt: TGTGCCAGCAGCTTAGGGGAAGTCACTGAAGCTTTCTTT
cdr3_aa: CASSLGEVTEAFF

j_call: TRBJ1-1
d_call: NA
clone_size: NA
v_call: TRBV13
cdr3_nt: TGTGCCAGCACCTCCTTAGGGGGAACAGCGACGACTGAAGCTTTCTTT
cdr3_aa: CASTSLGGTATTEAFF

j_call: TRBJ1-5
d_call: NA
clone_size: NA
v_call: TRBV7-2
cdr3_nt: TGTGCCAGCTCGGGGATGCATCAGCCCCAGCATTTT
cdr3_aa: CASSGMHQPQHF

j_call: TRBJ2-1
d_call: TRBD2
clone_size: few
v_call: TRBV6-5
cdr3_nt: TGTGCCAGCAGTCGAGCTAGCGGGGGCCACAATGAGCAGTTCTTC
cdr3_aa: CASSRASGGHNEQFF

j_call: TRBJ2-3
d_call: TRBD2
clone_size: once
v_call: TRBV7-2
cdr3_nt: TGTGCCAGCAGCTTACAGACTAGCGGGGGGGCGTTTCCGCCAGCTACGCAGTATTTT
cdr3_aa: CASSLQTSGGAFPPATQYF

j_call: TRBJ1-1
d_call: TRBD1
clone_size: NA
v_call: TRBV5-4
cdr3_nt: TGTGCCAGCAGCCTGTTGACAGGGGGTGCCACTGAAGCTTTCTTT
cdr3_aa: CASSLLTGGATEAFF

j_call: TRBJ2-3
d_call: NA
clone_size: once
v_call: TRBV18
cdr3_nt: TGTGCCAGCTCATTAAGACTGGATACGCAGTATTTT
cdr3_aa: CASSLRLDTQYF

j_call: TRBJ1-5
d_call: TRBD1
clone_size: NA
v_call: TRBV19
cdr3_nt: TGTGCCAGTACGGGGACAGACTTTTGGAGCAATCAGCCCCAGCATTTT
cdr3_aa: CASTGTDFWSNQPQHF

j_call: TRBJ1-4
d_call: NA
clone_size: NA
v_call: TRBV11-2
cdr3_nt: TGTGCCAGCAGCTTTTTTGCAACTAATGAAAAACTGTTTTTT
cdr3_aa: CASSFFATNEKLFF

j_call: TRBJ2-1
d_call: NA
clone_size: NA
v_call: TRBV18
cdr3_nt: TGTGCCAGCTCACCACACAGCGGCCAGGGGCAGTTCTTC
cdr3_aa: CASSPHSGQGQFF

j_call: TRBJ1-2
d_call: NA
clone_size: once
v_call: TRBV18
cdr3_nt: TGTGCCAGCTCACCTGCGGAAGACTATGGCTACACCTTC
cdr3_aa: CASSPAEDYGYTF

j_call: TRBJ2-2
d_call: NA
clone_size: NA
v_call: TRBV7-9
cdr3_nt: TGTGCCAGCAGCTTAGATCTAGCCGGGGAGCTGTTTTTT
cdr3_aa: CASSLDLAGELFF

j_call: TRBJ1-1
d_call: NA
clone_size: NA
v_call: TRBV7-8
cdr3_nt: TGTGCCAGCAGCTTAGCGGAGGGGGTATACACTGAAGCTTTCTTT
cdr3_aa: CASSLAEGVYTEAFF

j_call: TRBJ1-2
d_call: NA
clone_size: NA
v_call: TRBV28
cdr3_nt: TGTGCCAGCACCCGCGGGAGGATCTATGGCTACACCTTC
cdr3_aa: CASTRGRIYGYTF

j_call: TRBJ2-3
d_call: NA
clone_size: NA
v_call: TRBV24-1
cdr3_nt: TGTGCCACCAGTGCTCCCCCCACAGATACGCAGTATTTT
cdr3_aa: CATSAPPTDTQYF

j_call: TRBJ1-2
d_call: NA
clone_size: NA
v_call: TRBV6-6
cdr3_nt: TGTGCCAGCAGTCGCGGGACGGAAGTCTATGGCTACACCTTC
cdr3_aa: CASSRGTEVYGYTF

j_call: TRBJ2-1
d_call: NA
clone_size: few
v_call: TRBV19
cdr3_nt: TGTGCCAGTAGTATAGCGGGGGGCGGAGGTGAGCAGTTCTTC
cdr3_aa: CASSIAGGGGEQFF

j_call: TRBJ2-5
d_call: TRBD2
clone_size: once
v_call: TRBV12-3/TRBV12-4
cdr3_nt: TGTGCCTCTATCGGGAGGGAACGCGTGACCCAGTACTTC
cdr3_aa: CASIGRERVTQYF

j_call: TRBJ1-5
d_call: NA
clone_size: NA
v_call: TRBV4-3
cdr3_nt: TGCGCCAGCAGCCATGGGGGAGTAGGTCAGCCCCAGCATTTT
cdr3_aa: CASSHGGVGQPQHF

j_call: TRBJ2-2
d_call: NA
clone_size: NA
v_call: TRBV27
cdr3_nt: TGTGCCAGCAGTTTCTGGGGATCCGGGGAGCTGTTTTTT
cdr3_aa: CASSFWGSGELFF

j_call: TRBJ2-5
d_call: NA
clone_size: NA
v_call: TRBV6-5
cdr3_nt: TGTGCCAGCAGTTATGGGGGGGCGTATCAAGAGACCCAGTACTTC
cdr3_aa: CASSYGGAYQETQYF

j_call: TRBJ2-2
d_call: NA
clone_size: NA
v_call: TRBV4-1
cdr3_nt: TGCGCCAGCAGCCCAATATCGTCTGGGGAGCTGTTTTTT
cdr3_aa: CASSPISSGELFF

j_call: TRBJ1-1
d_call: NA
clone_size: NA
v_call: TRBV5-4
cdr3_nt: TGTGCCAGCAGCCTAGGATTGGACCCTGAAGCTTTCTTT
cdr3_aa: CASSLGLDPEAFF

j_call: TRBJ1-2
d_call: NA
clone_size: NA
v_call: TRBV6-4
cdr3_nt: TGTGCCAGCAGTCGTACATCCGAGGTCGACGGTGGCTACACCTTC
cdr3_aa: CASSRTSEVDGGYTF

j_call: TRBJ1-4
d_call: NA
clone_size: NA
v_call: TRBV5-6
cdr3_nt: TGTGCCAGCAGCTTGGAGAGGGGAACTAATGAAAAACTGTTTTTT
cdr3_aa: CASSLERGTNEKLFF

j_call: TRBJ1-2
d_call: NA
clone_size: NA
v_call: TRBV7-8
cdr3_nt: TGTGCCAGCAGCCTAGGCCGAGCTTGGGGAGGCTACACCTTC
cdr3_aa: CASSLGRAWGGYTF

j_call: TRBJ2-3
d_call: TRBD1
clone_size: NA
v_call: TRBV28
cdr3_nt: TGTGCCAGCATTCAAACTCTCGGACAGGGCATGAGATCTGCTACGCAGTATTTT
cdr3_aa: CASIQTLGQGMRSATQYF

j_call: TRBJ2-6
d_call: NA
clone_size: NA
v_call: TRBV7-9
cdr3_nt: TGTGCCAGCAGCGTACCTACAGCGTCTGGGGCCAACGTCCTGACTTTC
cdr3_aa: CASSVPTASGANVLTF

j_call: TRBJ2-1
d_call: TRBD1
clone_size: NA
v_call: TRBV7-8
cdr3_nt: TGTGCCAGCGGACCCTTGACAGGGGGCAATGAGCAGTTCTTC
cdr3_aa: CASGPLTGGNEQFF

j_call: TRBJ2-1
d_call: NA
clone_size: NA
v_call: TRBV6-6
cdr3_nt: TGTGCCAGCATCGGGGACCTCAATGAGCAGTTCTTC
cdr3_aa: CASIGDLNEQFF

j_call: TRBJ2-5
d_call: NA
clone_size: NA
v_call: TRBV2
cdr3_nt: TGTGCCAGCATACAGGGATTAGGGGAGACCCAGTACTTC
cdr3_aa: CASIQGLGETQYF

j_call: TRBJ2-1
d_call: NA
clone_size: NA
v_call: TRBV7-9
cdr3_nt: TGTGCCAGCAGCCTCGGGCACAATGAGCAGTTCTTC
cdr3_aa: CASSLGHNEQFF

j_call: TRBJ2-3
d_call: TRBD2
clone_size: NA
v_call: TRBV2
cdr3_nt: TGTGCCAGCAGGGAGGGGGCTGCCGGGACTAGCAAGTATTTT
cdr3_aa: CASREGAAGTSKYF

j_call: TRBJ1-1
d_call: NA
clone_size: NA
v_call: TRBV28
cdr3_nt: TGTGCCAGCAGTTTATCAGGCAGGGACACGGACTTT
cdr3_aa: CASSLSGRDTDF

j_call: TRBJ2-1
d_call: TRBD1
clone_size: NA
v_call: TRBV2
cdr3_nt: TGTGCCAGCCAGGGGGCAAACTCCTACAATGAGCAGTTCTTC
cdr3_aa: CASQGANSYNEQFF

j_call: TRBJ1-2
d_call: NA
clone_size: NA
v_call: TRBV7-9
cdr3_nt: TGTGCCAGCAGCTTAGATCTAGGACAGGGCTACACCTTC
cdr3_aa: CASSLDLGQGYTF

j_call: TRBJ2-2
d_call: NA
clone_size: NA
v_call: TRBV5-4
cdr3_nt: TGTGCCAGCAGCTTGGGGAGAGGGGCCGGGGAGCTGTTTTTT
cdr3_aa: CASSLGRGAGELFF

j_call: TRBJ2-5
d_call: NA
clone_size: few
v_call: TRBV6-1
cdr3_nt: TGTGCCAGCAGTGAAGCGCTAAGAGGGGCTCTACAAGAGACCCAGTACTTC
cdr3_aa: CASSEALRGALQETQYF

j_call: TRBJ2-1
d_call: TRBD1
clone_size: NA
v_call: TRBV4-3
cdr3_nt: TGCGCCAGCAGCCAATACGAACAGGGGTATAATCAGTTCTTC
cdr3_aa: CASSQYEQGYNQFF

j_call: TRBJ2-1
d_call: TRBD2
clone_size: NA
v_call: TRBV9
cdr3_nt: TGTGCCAGCAGCGTACCACTAGCGGGGGGGTCGGCCTCCTACAATGAGCAGTTCTTC
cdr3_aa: CASSVPLAGGSASYNEQFF

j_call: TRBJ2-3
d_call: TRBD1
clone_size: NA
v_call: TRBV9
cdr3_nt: TGTGCCAGCGAGACAGGGCAGAGCACAGATACGCAGTATTTT
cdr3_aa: CASETGQSTDTQYF

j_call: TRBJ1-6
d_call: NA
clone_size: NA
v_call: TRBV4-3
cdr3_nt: TGCGCCAGCAGCCAAGTTGGTCCTAGCTCCTATAATTCACCCCTCCACTTT
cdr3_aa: CASSQVGPSSYNSPLHF

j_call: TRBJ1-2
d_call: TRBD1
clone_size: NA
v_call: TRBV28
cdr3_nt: TGTGCCAGCAGCTATAGGACAGGGGGGATCTATGGCTACACCTTC
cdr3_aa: CASSYRTGGIYGYTF